Below, one T cell receptor (beta chain) is given with its context. This sample is part of a study of cytomegalovirus exposure and HLA in healthy donors. The wider study: Unique TCRs numbering around 80 million, obtained from HLA-typed donors, made up an early data release.

There are 11 residues in the CDR3. Germline CDR1 reads MNHEY; CDR2 reads SMNVEV (reference sequence). The V end lost 3 bases, the J end lost 5 bases, and 5 bases lay between the germline ends. Primers: 60 Vbeta forward and 13 Jbeta reverse. Per the original methods: It was a later analysis that counted roughly 80 million unique TCR beta chains, of which some 9.9 million were shared. Sequenced by immunoSEQ multiplex PCR; TCRdb stores in-frame clones only, minus some. D and trimming come from the DNA, and the V and J calls and clone size come from that table. Altogether nearly 110,000 clones are present, 70% to 85% being singletons, with the ten largest covering 3.5% to 5%.

The J gene is TRBJ2-7, the V gene TRBV27, with D unclear. The sequencing input was PBMCs. The clonotype originates from a male donor in good health and CMV-seronegative. Here the CDR3 DNA reads TGTGCCAGCAGTTTTTCCAACGAGCAGTACTTC. It yields the protein CASSFSNEQYF.